The 9 T cell receptor beta chains below were found in one sample sequenced in a study of cytomegalovirus exposure and HLA in healthy donors. PCR employed 60 Vbeta and 13 Jbeta primers. Measured with immunoSEQ multiplex PCR; TCRdb has only the in-frame clones, and not every one. The sample has about 130,000 clones, and its top ten clones hold 2.2%. Sequencing used PBMCs. The receptors shown here come from a man between 40 and 49 years old in good health and CMV-seronegative.

The rearrangement uses TRBV30 and TRBJ2-5; no clear D gene. Near its end, the DNA agrees better with TRBJ2-7, so the J call may be wrong. This CDR3 has 15 residues. CDR1 is GTSNPN, CDR2 SVGIG, per germline (reference sequence). This CDR3 reads CAWSTLTRSSYEQYF. The CDR3 bases are TGTGCCTGGAGTACTTTGACTCGGAGCTCCTACGAGCAGTACTTC.

The V and J genes are TRBV9 and TRBJ2-2; the D is unclear. This CDR3 contains 15 residues. CDR1 is SGDLS, CDR2 YYNGEE, per germline. V was shortened by 3 bases and J by 0 bases, with 9 bases between the two germline ends. The CDR3 reads CASSGRQANTGELFF. The CDR3, as DNA: TGTGCCAGCAGCGGCAGACAAGCGAACACCGGGGAGCTGTTTTTT.

V usage is TRBV7-9 and J usage is TRBJ1-3; TRBD1 might be the D (5 bases). The CDR3 loop spans 15 amino acids. V shed 5 bases and J shed 0 bases, with 11 bases lying between them. Per germline, CDR1 SEHNR and CDR2 FQNEAQ (reference sequence). CDR3 nucleotide sequence: TGTGCCAGCAGCCCAGACAGTTACTCTGGAAACACCATATATTTT. This gives the protein CASSPDSYSGNTIYF.

This rearrangement joins TRBV9 to TRBJ1-1; TRBD1 matches at 9 bases. Germline CDR1 is SGDLS and CDR2 is YYNGEE. The length of the CDR3 is 15 residues. J was trimmed by 4 bases and V by 4 bases; bases with no gene match: 8. CDR3 DNA sequence: TGTGCCAGCAGCCCCCAGACAGGGGGTTTCACTGAAGCTTTCTTT. Residues: CASSPQTGGFTEAFF.

The CDR3 nucleotides read TGTGCCAGCAGAGGGGGGGCAACCTACGAGCAGTACTTC. Protein product: CASRGGATYEQYF. The chain combines TRBV28 with TRBJ2-7; possible D gene TRBD2, 7 bases. This CDR3 has 13 residues. V was trimmed by 6 bases and J by 2 bases, leaving 11 bases between them. Germline-derived CDR1 and CDR2 are MDHEN and SYDVKM.

The chain recombines TRBV25-1 with TRBJ1-1, with 10 nucleotides matching TRBD1. The CDR3 is 15 residues long. Germline lookup yields CDR1 MGHDK and CDR2 SYGVNS. V lost 4 bases to trimming and J lost 6 bases; unmatched junction nucleotides: 8. CDR3 bases: TGTGCCAGCAGTGTCCGGGACAGGGGCAAGCCTGAAGCTTTCTTT. As protein: CASSVRDRGKPEAFF.

The gene calls are TRBV28 and TRBJ2-1; TRBD1 might be the D (7 bases). V lost 8 bases and J 9 bases, leaving 17 bases between the germline ends. This CDR3 comprises 13 residues. Germline loops: CDR1 MDHEN, CDR2 SYDVKM. The CDR3 loop is CASGGGIRGEQFF. In DNA, the CDR3 is TGTGCCAGCGGAGGGGGCATCCGCGGTGAGCAGTTCTTC.

The CDR3 spells CASSLYSGSGAGETQYF. Written as DNA, the CDR3 is TGTGCCAGCAGCTTATATAGCGGCAGTGGGGCAGGGGAGACCCAGTACTTC. The chain carries TRBV7-3 and TRBJ2-5; TRBD2 is a possible D gene (6 bases). The CDR3 sequence is 17 residues long. With 2 bases removed from V and 5 bases from J, the gap between germline ends came to 21 bases. The germline CDR1 and CDR2 sequences are SGHTA and FQGTGA. Based on the CDR3 plus reference TRBV7-3 and TRBJ2-5, the full variable domain is GAGVSQTPSNKVTEKGKYVELRCDPISGHTALYWYRQSLGQGPEFLIYFQGTGAADDSGLPNDRFFAVRPEGSVSTLKIQRTERGDSAVYLCASSLYSGSGAGETQYFGPGTRLLVL.

The V gene is TRBV27, the J gene TRBJ1-5; no reliable D call. The germline gives CDR1 MNHEY, CDR2 SMNVEV (reference sequence). Trimming shortened V by 6 bases and J by 3 bases, and 9 bases separated the two germline ends. This CDR3 contains 13 residues. The chain's CDR3 is CASSVRVNQPQHF. The CDR3 region has the DNA TGTGCCAGCAGCGTACGGGTCAATCAGCCCCAGCATTTT.